The 8 T cell receptor beta chains in this list originate from one sample, sequenced in a study of blood T cell repertoires in COVID-19. Produced via immunoSEQ multiplex PCR; TCRdb's table is partial and in-frame only. The sample carries around 180,000 clones, around 80% recorded once. The sequenced sample was PBMCs or T cells enriched from blood (not recorded which). The receptors derive from a man in his fifties or sixties who had recovered from COVID-19.

CDR3 in amino acids: CASSLERGRTSSGANVLTF. The CDR3 nucleotides are TGCGCCAGCAGCTTGGAACGGGGGAGGACTAGCTCTGGGGCCAACGTCCTGACTTTC. The J gene is TRBJ2-6, the V gene TRBV5-1, with 7 positions matching TRBD2. The CDR3 totals 19 residues. The junction had 9 bases not matched to a gene; V was cut back by 0 bases and J by 0 bases. The germline CDR1 and CDR2 sequences are SGHRS and YFSETQ.

The chain uses TRBV5-6 and TRBJ1-2; the D gene is possibly TRBD1 (5 bases). CDR1 is SGHDT, CDR2 YYEEEE, per germline. The CDR3 runs to 15 residues. V was shortened by 5 bases and J by 0 bases, with 14 bases between the two germline ends. This CDR3 reads CASRDPGDTNYGYTF. Here the CDR3 DNA reads TGTGCCAGCAGGGACCCGGGGGATACTAACTATGGCTACACCTTC. Full variable domain (missing parts from reference TRBV5-6 and TRBJ1-2): DAGVTQSPTHLIKTRGQQVTLRCSPKSGHDTVSWYQQALGQGPQFIFQYYEEEERQRGNFPDRFSGHQFPNYSSELNVNALLLGDSALYLCASRDPGDTNYGYTFGSGTRLTVV.

CDR3 nucleotides: TGTGCCAGCAGCCGACAGGGGACTAACTATGGCTACACCTTC. Amino acids: CASSRQGTNYGYTF. This chain joins TRBV3-1 (or the pseudogene TRBV3-2) and TRBJ1-2, with TRBD1 identical over 8 bases. Germline V gene sequence: CDR1 LGHDT, CDR2 YNNKEL (reference sequence). The CDR3 totals 14 residues. The J segment lost 0 bases and the V segment lost 4 bases, leaving 1 base of the junction unmatched.

The DNA of the CDR3 is TGTGCCAGCAGTTTACGGGGTATTGGGACAGATACGCAGTATTTT. It codes for CASSLRGIGTDTQYF. The chain couples TRBV27 to TRBJ2-3; possible D gene TRBD2, 5 bases. Trimming took 2 bases from V and 3 from J, leaving 12 bases between them. The CDR3 length is 15 residues. Germline V gene sequence: CDR1 MNHEY, CDR2 SMNVEV (reference sequence).

CDR3 sequence: CASSARGDRGSGYTF. The CDR3 DNA reads TGTGCCAGCAGCGCACGAGGGGACAGGGGTAGCGGCTACACCTTC. This chain joins TRBV9 and TRBJ1-2, with 10 bases fitting TRBD1. Germline loops: CDR1 SGDLS, CDR2 YYNGEE. V shed 3 bases and J 8 bases; nucleotides not matched to a gene: 10. This CDR3 contains 15 residues. The full variable domain, in which reference TRBV9 and TRBJ1-2 provide the parts outside the CDR3, is DSGVTQTPKHLITATGQRVTLRCSPRSGDLSVYWYQQSLDQGLQFLIQYYNGEERAKGNILERFSAQQFPDLHSELNLSSLELGDSALYFCASSARGDRGSGYTFGSGTRLTVV.

The V gene is TRBV6-5, the J gene TRBJ2-7; TRBD2 is a possible D gene (5 bases). The CDR3 has 11 amino acids. Germline V gives CDR1 MNHEY, CDR2 SVGAGI. V lost 6 bases and J 7 bases, leaving 10 bases between the germline ends. CDR3 in amino acids: CASRLGLEQYF. The CDR3 DNA is TGTGCCAGCAGATTAGGACTTGAGCAGTACTTC.

The CDR3 reads CASSQEPVLYGYTF. The DNA of the CDR3 is TGCGCCAGCAGCCAAGAGCCGGTCCTCTATGGCTACACCTTC. The gene calls are TRBV4-3 and TRBJ1-2; D is undetermined. Trimming stripped 0 bases from V and 4 bases from J, with 9 bases between. Germline V gene data show CDR1 as LGHNA and CDR2 as YSLEER. The CDR3 totals 14 residues.

V gene TRBV21-1 combines with J gene TRBJ1-4; TRBD1, as called in the table, went unchecked against the DNA. TRBV21-1 is noted as a pseudogene. The CDR3 is made up of 16 amino acids. The CDR3 sequence: CASSKAGVQGDEKLFF. CDR3 bases: TGTGCCAGCAGCAAAGCTGGCGTTCAGGGGGACGAAAAACTGTTTTTT.